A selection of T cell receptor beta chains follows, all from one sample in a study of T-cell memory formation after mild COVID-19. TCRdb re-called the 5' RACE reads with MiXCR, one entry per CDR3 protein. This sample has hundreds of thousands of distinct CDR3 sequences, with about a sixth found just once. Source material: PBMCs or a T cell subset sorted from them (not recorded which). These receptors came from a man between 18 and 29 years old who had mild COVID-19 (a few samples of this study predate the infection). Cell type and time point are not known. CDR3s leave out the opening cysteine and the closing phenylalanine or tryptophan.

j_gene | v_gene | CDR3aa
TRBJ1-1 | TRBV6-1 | ASSASDRVEAF
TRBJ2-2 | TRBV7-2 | ASSFLGGGYGGELF
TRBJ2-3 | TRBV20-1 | SQEGLGTDTQY
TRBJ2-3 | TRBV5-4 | ASSSATGVADTQY
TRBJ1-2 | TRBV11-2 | ASSSLTDRPGYT
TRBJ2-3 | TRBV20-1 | SALGGASDTQY
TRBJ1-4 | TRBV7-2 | ASSLVYGGPEKLF
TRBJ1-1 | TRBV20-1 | SARGSAGAGWDF
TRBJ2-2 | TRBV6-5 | ASSPGSGRRNTGELF
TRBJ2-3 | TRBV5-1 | ASSGRTGPDTQY
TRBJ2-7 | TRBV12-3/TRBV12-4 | ASTRRQGVTYEQY
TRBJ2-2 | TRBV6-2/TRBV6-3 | ASSSRGENTGELF
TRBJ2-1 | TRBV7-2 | ASSSEGGNEQF
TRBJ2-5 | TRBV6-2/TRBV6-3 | ASSRNDGASLETQY
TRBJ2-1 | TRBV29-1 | SEGTGKYNEQF
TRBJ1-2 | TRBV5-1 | ASSSGQGDGYT
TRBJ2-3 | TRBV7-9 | ASSFRVGTDTQY
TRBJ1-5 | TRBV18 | ASSPQETGNQPQH
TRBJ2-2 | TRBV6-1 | ASSLRRGLSTGELF
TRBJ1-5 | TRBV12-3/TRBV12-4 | ASSLSGSNQPQH
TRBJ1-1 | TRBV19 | ASSWRENTEAF
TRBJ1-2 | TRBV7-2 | ASSFTGTATNYGYT
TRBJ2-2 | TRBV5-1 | ASSFFPGTTGELF
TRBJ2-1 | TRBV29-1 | SVLDSSSYNEQF
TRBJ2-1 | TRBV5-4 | ASSLLGQVGF
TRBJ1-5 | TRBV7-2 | ASSPQGAGGNQPQH
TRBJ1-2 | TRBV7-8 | ASSLGVAANYGYT
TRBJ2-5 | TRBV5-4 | ASSPGTETQY
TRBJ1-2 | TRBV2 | ASSDQIYGYT
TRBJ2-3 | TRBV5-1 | ASSIGQGKDTQY
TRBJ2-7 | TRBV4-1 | ASSQDPPGTGDYEQY
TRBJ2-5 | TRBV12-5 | ASGLTGGGKTQY
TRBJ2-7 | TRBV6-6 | ASSKRGPSSYEQY
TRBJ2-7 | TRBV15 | ATSIGTGGNEQY
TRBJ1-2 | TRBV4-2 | ASSQDIGGQGVGYT
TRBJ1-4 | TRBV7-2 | ASSSGTANEKLF
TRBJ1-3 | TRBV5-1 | ASSLFAARSGNTIY
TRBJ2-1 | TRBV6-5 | ASSYSSGVSYNEQF
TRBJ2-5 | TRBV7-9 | ASSLSDGQETQY
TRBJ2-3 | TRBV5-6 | ASRGRGTQY
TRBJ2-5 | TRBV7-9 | ASSRGTVLDETQY
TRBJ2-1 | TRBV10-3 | AISSFSGGGYNEQF
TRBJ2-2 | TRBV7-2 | ASSLAWGGGPNTGELF
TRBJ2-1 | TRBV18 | ASSPPETVNEQF
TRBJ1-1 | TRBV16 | ASIAQGFRTEAF
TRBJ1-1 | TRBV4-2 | ASSQGEQGEAF
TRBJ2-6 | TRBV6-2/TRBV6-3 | ASDRGAGANVLT
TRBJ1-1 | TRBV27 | ASSPQMYGEAF
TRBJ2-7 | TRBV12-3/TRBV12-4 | ASSFAGGGYEQY
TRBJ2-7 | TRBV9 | ASSADAGTPYEQY